A selection of T cell receptor beta chains follows, all from one sample in a study of T cell repertoires in cytomegalovirus infection. Their specific antigens are unknown. TCRdb reprocessed the reads via MiXCR and lists one record per CDR3 protein. Of approximately 990,000 distinct CDR3 sequences in the sample, under 40% were seen once. The source was cultured CD8+ T cells from PBMCs, collected from culture after CMV antigen stimulation. Every receptor here comes from a human donor in good health (CMV status not recorded). Some clones in this sample may be carry-over from other donors' samples. CDR3s include the opening cysteine and the closing phenylalanine or tryptophan. A D gene is named only where the DNA matches it firmly. Some rows mark clone size as missing; the rest say once, few, many or name a class of expanded clone.

>TRBV7-9|TRBJ2-7|many|TRBD2
CASSPSGGAYEQYF
TGTGCCAGCAGCCCTAGCGGGGGGGCGTACGAGCAGTACTTC
>TRBV7-2|TRBJ2-2|many|NA
CASSSRGAYTGELFF
TGTGCCAGCAGCTCCCGGGGGGCCTACACCGGGGAGCTGTTTTTT
>TRBV6-2/TRBV6-3|TRBJ2-5|NA|TRBD2
CASNPGLAETQYF
TGTGCCAGCAACCCGGGACTAGCGGAGACCCAGTACTTC
>TRBV27|TRBJ2-1|many|NA
CASSLSPGPSYNEQFF
TGTGCCAGCAGTTTAAGCCCGGGACCTTCCTACAATGAGCAGTTCTTC
>TRBV28|TRBJ1-1|NA|TRBD1
CASSNRGHPEEAFF
TGTGCCAGCAGTAACAGGGGGCATCCCGAAGAAGCTTTCTTT
>TRBV7-6|TRBJ2-1|many|NA
CASSTPVNEQFF
TGTGCCAGCAGCACCCCAGTTAATGAGCAGTTCTTC
>TRBV11-2|TRBJ2-1|NA|NA
CASSLSPPWIGLYNEQFF
TGTGCCAGCAGCTTATCCCCCCCTTGGATCGGGCTATACAATGAGCAGTTCTTC
>TRBV7-9|TRBJ1-1|many|TRBD1
CASSLEGWDRGDFKNTEAFF
TGTGCCAGCAGCTTAGAAGGGTGGGACAGGGGGGATTTCAAGAACACTGAAGCTTTCTTT
>TRBV25-1|TRBJ1-1|NA|NA
CASSDGYNTEAFF
TGTGCCAGCAGTGACGGATATAACACTGAAGCTTTCTTT
>TRBV6-1|TRBJ2-5|NA|TRBD1
CASRQGAGAQYF
TGTGCCAGTCGACAGGGGGCAGGAGCCCAGTACTTC
>TRBV19|TRBJ2-7|few|NA
CASSIGTPHTYEQYF
TGTGCCAGTAGTATCGGGACACCACATACTTACGAGCAGTACTTC
>TRBV27|TRBJ2-7|NA|TRBD2
CASSQREVAGVHEQYF
TGTGCCAGCAGTCAACGGGAGGTAGCGGGGGTTCACGAGCAGTACTTC
>TRBV7-9|TRBJ2-1|few|TRBD2
CASSSPRDYQPADEQFF
TGTGCCAGCAGCTCGCCCCGGGACTACCAACCCGCGGATGAGCAGTTCTTC
>TRBV29-1|TRBJ2-1|NA|NA
CSVEEGESYNEQFF
TGCAGCGTTGAAGAGGGGGAGTCCTACAATGAGCAGTTCTTC
>TRBV19|TRBJ2-7|NA|NA
CASTIYRDRSYEQYF
TGTGCCAGTACCATCTACCGGGACCGCTCCTACGAGCAGTACTTC
>TRBV29-1|TRBJ2-5|NA|NA
CSVEREGLSTLEETQYF
TGCAGCGTTGAAAGAGAGGGGCTCTCAACTTTAGAAGAGACCCAGTACTTC
>TRBV14|TRBJ2-1|few|NA
CASKPFSGGGAPEEQFF
TGTGCCAGCAAACCTTTTTCTGGGGGGGGGGCCCCTGAAGAGCAGTTCTTC
>TRBV7-2|TRBJ2-5|many|TRBD2
CASSRYGEGLGETQYF
TGTGCCAGCAGCCGATACGGGGAGGGTTTGGGGGAGACCCAGTACTTC
>TRBV28|TRBJ2-1|few|NA
CASSPGVGDYPLGSYNEQFF
TGTGCCAGCAGTCCCGGGGTGGGGGATTACCCTTTAGGCTCCTACAATGAGCAGTTCTTC
>TRBV6-2/TRBV6-3|TRBJ2-1|many|NA
CASSSWGGGNEQFF
TGTGCCAGCAGTTCCTGGGGAGGGGGCAATGAGCAGTTCTTC
>TRBV5-1|TRBJ2-7|NA|TRBD1
CASYIGTGNYEQYF
TGCGCCAGCTACATTGGGACAGGGAACTACGAGCAGTACTTC
>TRBV7-9|TRBJ1-5|many|NA
CASSLPNQPQHF
TGTGCCAGCAGCCTACCAAACCAGCCCCAGCATTTT
>TRBV4-1|TRBJ2-2|few|TRBD1
CASSQETGGGYTGELFF
TGCGCCAGCAGCCAAGAAACAGGGGGCGGTTATACCGGGGAGCTGTTTTTT
>TRBV6-5|TRBJ2-2|NA|TRBD2
CASSYSLAGPNTGELFF
TGTGCCAGCAGTTACTCATTAGCGGGGCCTAACACCGGGGAGCTGTTTTTT
>TRBV6-4|TRBJ2-2|NA|TRBD1
CASSGTGPGELFF
TGTGCCAGCAGTGGGACAGGGCCCGGGGAGCTGTTTTTT
>TRBV7-3|TRBJ2-3|many|NA
CASSLLGGDTDTQYF
TGTGCCAGCAGCTTATTGGGCGGGGACACAGATACGCAGTATTTT
>TRBV12-5|TRBJ2-7|NA|NA
CASGDLRESSYEQYF
TGTGCTAGTGGGGACCTCCGGGAGAGCTCCTACGAGCAGTACTTC
>TRBV7-9|TRBJ2-5|NA|NA
CASSLDGGEAQETQYF
TGTGCCAGCAGCTTAGATGGAGGGGAAGCTCAAGAGACCCAGTACTTC
>TRBV4-2|TRBJ2-3|NA|TRBD2
CASSQDLGLAGNTDTQYF
TGTGCCAGCAGCCAAGATTTGGGACTAGCGGGGAACACAGATACGCAGTATTTT
>TRBV6-1|TRBJ2-1|NA|NA
CAIVPGGSYNEQFF
TGTGCCATCGTACCCGGAGGGTCCTACAATGAGCAGTTCTTC
>TRBV7-6|TRBJ2-1|NA|NA
CASSLRTAHSYNEQFF
TGTGCCAGCAGCTTACGGACCGCCCACTCCTACAATGAGCAGTTCTTC
>TRBV6-1|TRBJ1-5|NA|TRBD1
CASRWTGFSNQPQHF
TGTGCCAGCCGCTGGACAGGATTTAGCAATCAGCCCCAGCATTTT
>TRBV19|TRBJ1-1|NA|NA
CASSIQRGNTEAFF
TGTGCCAGTAGTATACAAAGGGGGAACACTGAAGCTTTCTTT
>TRBV28|TRBJ1-1|few|NA
CASSYNLNTEAFF
TGTGCCAGCAGTTATAATCTGAACACTGAAGCTTTCTTT
>TRBV6-2/TRBV6-3|TRBJ2-5|NA|NA
CASSYMAEVETQYF
TGTGCCAGCAGTTACATGGCCGAGGTGGAGACCCAGTACTTC
>TRBV29-1|TRBJ2-2|NA|NA
CSAPTVNTGELFF
TGCAGCGCCCCGACAGTGAACACCGGGGAGCTGTTTTTT
>TRBV7-6|TRBJ2-6|NA|NA
CASSMTSSGANVLTF
TGTGCCAGCAGCATGACAAGCTCTGGGGCCAACGTCCTGACTTTC
>TRBV7-6|TRBJ2-1|many|TRBD2
CASSELAGGGNEQFF
TGTGCCAGCAGCGAACTAGCGGGGGGAGGCAATGAGCAGTTCTTC
>TRBV7-9|TRBJ1-1|few|NA
CASSPGQGSLLAEAFF
TGTGCCAGCAGTCCCGGGCAGGGAAGTTTGCTGGCTGAAGCTTTCTTT
>TRBV24-1|TRBJ2-1|NA|TRBD2
CATSDSGDYNEQFF
TGTGCCACCAGTGATAGCGGGGACTACAATGAGCAGTTCTTC
>TRBV6-2/TRBV6-3|TRBJ2-1|few|NA
CASSLGLATEQFF
TGTGCCAGCAGCCTGGGACTTGCCACTGAGCAGTTCTTC
>TRBV7-7|TRBJ2-1|NA|NA
CASSPDWDNEQFF
TGTGCTAGCAGCCCGGACTGGGACAATGAGCAGTTCTTC
>TRBV6-5|TRBJ2-5|few|TRBD2
CASSSGLAWETQYF
TGTGCCAGCAGCTCCGGACTAGCTTGGGAGACCCAGTACTTC
>TRBV27|TRBJ2-6|NA|NA
CASSPAGAGVLTF
TGTGCCAGCAGTCCGGCCGGGGCCGGGGTCCTGACTTTC
>TRBV27|TRBJ2-4|NA|TRBD1
CAGAPSGQGYQNIQYF
TGTGCCGGGGCCCCTTCGGGACAGGGCTACCAAAACATTCAGTACTTC
>TRBV5-5|TRBJ2-2|NA|NA
CASSLVESNTGELFF
TGTGCCAGCAGCTTGGTTGAGTCGAACACCGGGGAGCTGTTTTTT
>TRBV4-2|TRBJ2-3|NA|TRBD1
CASSQDGDRGPIDTDTQYF
TGTGCCAGCAGCCAAGATGGGGACAGGGGCCCAATCGACACAGATACGCAGTATTTT
>TRBV6-5|TRBJ2-2|NA|NA
CASSYTSAVGELFF
TGTGCCAGCAGTTACACGTCAGCCGTCGGGGAGCTGTTTTTT
>TRBV28|TRBJ1-2|NA|TRBD1
CASSSGQGLDTF
TGTGCCAGCAGTTCGGGACAGGGGCTCGACACCTTC
>TRBV12-3/TRBV12-4|TRBJ2-7|NA|NA
CASSPPEGSEQYF
TGTGCCAGCAGCCCTCCTGAGGGGAGCGAGCAGTACTTC